The subject of this entry is one T cell receptor (beta chain). Its antigen remains unknown. Repertoires were generated with immunoSEQ multiplex PCR, while TCRdb's copy carries only in-frame clones and drops some. The sample consists of tens of thousands of clones, over 75% of them appearing once. On cycle 4 day 1 and cycle 7 day 1, as well as at baseline, blood was sampled. These data come from a study of OX40 agonist ivuxolimab in advanced cancers. Study-level points and caveats: The study did not work out the antigen specificity of the expanded peripheral T cells. CD8+ T cells (on average) carried more expanded clones than CD4+ T cells. With doses of 0.1-3.0 mg/kg, partial responders showed among the lowest clonal expansion.

Germline assignment: CDR1 SQVTM and CDR2 ANQGSEA. The V segment lost 0 bases and the J segment 1 base; nucleotides outside the gene matches: 7. The CDR3 is 16 residues long. The clonotype comes from an adult with an advanced solid tumor such as melanoma, head and neck, liver or kidney cancer. The chain is built from TRBV29-1 and TRBJ2-7; 9 bases map to TRBD1. The sample consisted of CD4+ or CD8+ T cells sorted from blood, taken in a trial of the OX40 agonist ivuxolimab. DNA of the CDR3: TGCAGCGTTGAAGATGGGGGGACAGGGACTTCCTACGAGCAGTACTTC. Amino acid sequence: CSVEDGGTGTSYEQYF.